This T cell receptor beta chain was identified during a study of T cells after yellow fever vaccination. General study results and limits: Across the CD4 and CD8 compartments, a small share of clonotypes was present in both.

The V end was cut by 0 bases, the J end by 4 bases, with 10 bases between. This CDR3 comprises 14 residues. Germline CDR1 is SGDLS and CDR2 is YYNGEE. It was through 5'RACE template switching that TCR cDNA was made, with a universal primer site and UMIs added. One entry per CDR3 protein, called by TCRdb with MiXCR from the 5' RACE reads. This sample has approximately 300,000 distinct CDR3 sequences; roughly 10% occur once, and the top ten carry about 3%. This clonotype was seen repeatedly, ten times or more. Its antigen remains unidentified. The chain combines TRBV9 with TRBJ1-2, with D perhaps matching TRBD1 (5 bases). Sample: CD4+ T cells sorted from PBMCs, taken 45 days after the yellow fever booster vaccination. The receptor's source is a man between 18 and 35 years old who received the YFV17D yellow fever vaccine. CDR3 residues: CASSVEDRPYGYTF. DNA for the CDR3: TGTGCCAGCAGCGTAGAAGACAGACCCTATGGCTACACCTTC.